The source of this TCR beta chain is a study of response to subunit inactivated influenza vaccine. Points from the study as a whole: Each seasonal influenza vaccination, the authors suggested, recruits few new T cells.

This clonotype was observed a few times. As yet, its antigen is unknown. TCRdb redid the calling of the RT-PCR reads with MiXCR, one entry per CDR3 protein. The sample yields around 850,000 distinct CDR3 sequences, 15% to 20% seen once. Germline CDR1 is SQVTM and CDR2 is ANQGSEA. The length of the CDR3 is 13 residues. Deletions cut 2 bases from V and 0 bases from J, with 7 bases between. V usage is TRBV29-1 and J usage is TRBJ2-5; D remains unclear. Sequencing was performed on PBMCs from blood, taken roughly 5 days after vaccination. This TCR was recovered from a man aged 45-65 years who received an inactivated influenza vaccine. As DNA, the CDR3 is TGCAGCGTTGAATTGCCAAACCAAGAGACCCAGTACTTC. Its protein product is CSVELPNQETQYF.